The 16 T cell receptor beta chains listed next were all sequenced from one sample in a study of radiotherapy plus CTLA-4 blockade in lung cancer. Data came from immunoSEQ multiplex PCR; TCRdb stores just in-frame clones and leaves some out. The sample records around 65,000 clones, roughly 77% being singletons. Sequences were derived from peripheral blood, sampled from a patient treated with radiotherapy plus ipilimumab. The receptors originated from a human donor with non-small cell lung cancer who had a complete response to radiotherapy plus ipilimumab.

The V call is TRBV5-5, the J call TRBJ2-7; D perhaps matches TRBD1 (5 bases). Germline CDR1 SGHKS, CDR2 YYEKEE (reference sequence). The germline V and J ends were trimmed by 0 bases and 3 bases, with 13 bases remaining between them. The CDR3 length is 15 residues. CDR3 in amino acids: CASSLDSGKLYEQYV. The CDR3 nucleotides are TGTGCCAGCAGCTTGGACTCAGGGAAACTCTACGAGCAGTACGTC.

The chain uses TRBV7-2 and TRBJ1-6; D remains unclear. Looked up from germline, CDR1 is SGHTA and CDR2 is FQGNSA. The CDR3 has 15 amino acids. Between the trimmed V and J ends, which lost 5 bases and 6 bases, there was a span of 14 bases. In nucleotides, the CDR3 is TGTGCCAGCAGCCTACCTACAGTCCGTAATTCACCCCTCCACTTT. It codes for CASSLPTVRNSPLHF.

This chain connects TRBV7-2 to TRBJ2-1; D is tentatively TRBD1 or TRBD2 (7 bases each). The CDR3 loop spans 15 amino acids. Germline V gene data show CDR1 as SGHTA and CDR2 as FQGNSA. The V end was cut by 7 bases, the J end by 5 bases, with 18 bases between. CDR3 DNA: TGTGCCAGCACCCCCCAGGGGGGGATGGACAATGAGCAGTTCTTC. It specifies CASTPQGGMDNEQFF.

There are a few counts of this clone. The CDR3 loop is CASSILDQPQHF. DNA of the CDR3: TGTGCCAGTAGTATCTTGGATCAGCCCCAGCATTTT. V gene TRBV19 combines with J gene TRBJ1-5; D call uncertain. There are 12 residues in the CDR3. Trimming pared 3 bases from V and 5 bases from J, leaving 5 bases between. Looked up from germline, CDR1 is LNHDA and CDR2 is SQIVND (reference sequence).

The table lists this clone with a few counts. Here the CDR3 reads CAWSGVSQGFGYTF. The CDR3 bases are TGTGCCTGGAGTGGGGTCAGCCAAGGGTTTGGCTACACCTTC. The chain uses TRBV30 and TRBJ1-2; D not certain. From germline, CDR1 is GTSNPN and CDR2 SVGIG (reference sequence). There are 14 residues in the CDR3. With 1 base removed from V and 7 bases from J, the gap between germline ends came to 16 bases.

The rearrangement links TRBV29-1 to TRBJ1-4, with D unclear. The CDR3 runs to 12 residues. Trimming cost V 6 bases and J 4 bases, with 9 bases left between them. The germline V gene has CDR1 SQVTM and CDR2 ANQGSEA. The CDR3 loop is CSVLDFNEKLFF. The CDR3 nucleotides are TGCAGCGTCTTGGACTTTAATGAAAAACTGTTTTTT. Supplemented by reference TRBV29-1 and TRBJ1-4, the full variable domain reads SAVISQKPSRDICQRGTSLTIQCQVDSQVTMMFWYRQQPGQSLTLIATANQGSEATYESGFVIDKFPISRPNLTFSTLTVSNMSPEDSSIYLCSVLDFNEKLFFGSGTQLSVL.

The genes are TRBV7-9 and TRBJ2-2; possibly TRBD1 for D (6 bases). V lost 4 bases, J lost 2 bases, and 14 bases lay in between. In germline, CDR1 is SEHNR, CDR2 FQNEAQ (reference sequence). This CDR3 is built from 16 residues. The CDR3: CASSSQGPRNTGELFF. The CDR3 region has the DNA TGTGCCAGCAGCTCTCAGGGGCCGCGTAACACCGGGGAGCTGTTTTTT.

V usage is TRBV30 and J usage is TRBJ1-2, with 7 bases that match TRBD1. Germline assignment: CDR1 GTSNPN and CDR2 SVGIG (reference sequence). V shed 2 bases and J 8 bases; nucleotides not matched to a gene: 8. The CDR3 covers 13 residues. DNA of the CDR3: TGTGCCTGGAGTTTTGACAGGGATCAAGGCTACACCTTC. It encodes CAWSFDRDQGYTF.

This clone was detected only a few times. The V call is TRBV6-5, the J call TRBJ2-1; 9 nucleotides match TRBD2. CDR1 is MNHEY and CDR2 is SVGAGI in the germline V gene. The CDR3 spans 15 residues. V shed 4 bases, J shed 7 bases, and the junction held 8 bases outside the gene matches. CDR3 in DNA: TGTGCCAGCAGTTCTATAGCGGGAGAGGGGAATGAGCAGTTCTTC. Translated: CASSSIAGEGNEQFF.

The table lists this clone with a count of one. This chain uses TRBV7-6 with TRBJ2-5; 7 bases are a match to TRBD1. J lost 1 base, V lost 3 bases, and 2 bases had no gene match. The CDR3 loop spans 14 amino acids. CDR1 and CDR2 from the germline V gene are SGHVS and FNYEAQ. The CDR3 spells CASSLGQSQETQYF. CDR3 in DNA: TGTGCCAGCAGCTTGGGACAGTCCCAAGAGACCCAGTACTTC. The full variable domain, its missing parts supplied by reference TRBV7-6 and TRBJ2-5, is GAGVSQSPRYKVTKRGQDVALRCDPISGHVSLYWYRQALGQGPEFLTYFNYEAQQDKSGLPNDRFSAERPEGSISTLTIQRTEQRDSAMYRCASSLGQSQETQYFGPGTRLLVL.

The chain carries TRBV27 and TRBJ1-2, with 8 bases matching TRBD1. Germline V gene data show CDR1 as MNHEY and CDR2 as SMNVEV (reference sequence). The CDR3 consists of 13 residues. The V segment lost 5 bases and the J segment 7 bases; nucleotides outside the gene matches: 6. CDR3: CASSAQGVFGYTF. CDR3 DNA: TGTGCCAGCAGTGCACAGGGGGTTTTTGGCTACACCTTC.

This chain joins TRBV2 and TRBJ2-2, with D possibly matching TRBD1 (5 bases). Deletions cut 3 bases from V and 7 bases from J, with 15 bases between. Germline V gene sequence: CDR1 SNHLY, CDR2 FYNNEI. The CDR3 has 15 residues. CDR3 in DNA: TGTGCCAGCAGTGATGAGACAGCAAGGAACGGGGAGCTGTTTTTT. This translates into CASSDETARNGELFF.

This chain uses TRBV6-5 with TRBJ2-7; TRBD1 matches at 8 bases. The CDR3 contains 15 residues. V shed 6 bases, J shed 7 bases, and the junction held 14 bases outside the gene matches. Germline CDR1 and CDR2: MNHEY and SVGAGI. CDR3 residues: CASRQSGTGASEQYF. The CDR3 DNA follows: TGTGCCAGCAGGCAATCCGGGACAGGAGCTAGTGAGCAGTACTTC.

In the case of this clone: Other DNA sequences in the sample encode the same CDR3. The CDR3, as DNA: TGCGCCAGCAGCCAAGTGAGTTCCGGGCCTAGCACAGATACGCAGTATTTT. Translation gives CASSQVSSGPSTDTQYF. The V gene is TRBV4-1, the J gene TRBJ2-3; D remains unclear. The CDR3 has 17 residues. Germline assignment: CDR1 MGHRA and CDR2 YSYEKL. The V end was cut by 1 base, the J end by 0 bases, with 14 bases between.

V usage is TRBV6-5 and J usage is TRBJ2-7; 7 bases map to TRBD1. The CDR3 runs to 15 residues. The germline V gene has CDR1 MNHEY and CDR2 SVGAGI. V trimming: 5 bases; J trimming: 1 base; junction bases outside the gene matches: 8. The CDR3 sequence: CASSKYPGQSYEQYV. The CDR3 coding sequence is TGTGCCAGCAGTAAATACCCGGGACAGTCCTACGAGCAGTACGTC.

The rearrangement uses TRBV6-5 and TRBJ1-1; the D is unclear. V lost 5 bases and J lost 4, with 17 bases in between. The CDR3 is 15 amino acids. Germline loops: CDR1 MNHEY, CDR2 SVGAGI. In nucleotides, the CDR3 is TGTGCCAGCAGTCTCCGGGAAGTTTGGGGCACTGAAGCTTTCTTT. It encodes CASSLREVWGTEAFF.